One and the same sample provided the 21 T cell receptor beta chains below, sequenced in a study of blood T cell repertoires in COVID-19. Repertoires were generated with immunoSEQ multiplex PCR, while TCRdb's copy carries only in-frame clones and drops some. The sample consists of more than 50,000 clones, 88% of them appearing once. The sequenced sample consisted of peripheral blood. The receptors come from a human donor in a cohort sampled during active COVID-19.

The V gene is TRBV9, the J gene TRBJ2-7; possibly TRBD1 for D (6 bases). This CDR3 comprises 14 residues. Deletions cut 0 bases from V and 9 bases from J, with 16 bases between. Germline lookup yields CDR1 SGDLS and CDR2 YYNGEE. The DNA for the CDR3 is TGTGCCAGCAGCGTAGATTCGGGGACACGGAGGCAGTACTTC. Residues: CASSVDSGTRRQYF.

This rearrangement joins TRBV3-1 (or the pseudogene TRBV3-2) to TRBJ2-1, with 9 positions matching TRBD2. Germline assignment: CDR1 LGHDT and CDR2 YNNKEL (reference sequence). The CDR3 runs to 18 residues. J lost 8 bases, V lost 0 bases, and 14 bases had no gene match. In DNA form, the CDR3 reads TGTGCCAGCAGCCAAGATCAGGGACTTAGCGGGAGTGCGGATGAGCAGTTCTTC. Protein sequence: CASSQDQGLSGSADEQFF.

This clone was found once. The chain links TRBV4-3 to TRBJ2-3; 9 bases line up with TRBD1. After removal of 3 bases from V and 7 bases from J, the junction contained 14 bases not matched to a gene. The CDR3 has 17 residues. Germline-derived CDR1 and CDR2 are LGHNA and YSLEER. The CDR3: CASSQDLQGAFLNTQYF. CDR3 DNA sequence: TGCGCCAGCAGCCAGGACTTACAGGGGGCGTTTCTAAATACGCAGTATTTT.

The rearrangement links TRBV7-9 to TRBJ2-7; unclear D gene. Germline V gives CDR1 SEHNR, CDR2 FQNEAQ (reference sequence). This CDR3 has 14 amino acids. Trimming took 3 bases from V and 6 from J, leaving 15 bases between them. DNA for the CDR3: TGTGCCAGCAGCTTGGGCAGGAATATAGGCGAGCAGTACTTC. Its protein product is CASSLGRNIGEQYF. Supplemented by reference TRBV7-9 and TRBJ2-7, the full variable domain reads DTGVSQNPRHKITKRGQNVTFRCDPISEHNRLYWYRQTLGQGPEFLTYFQNEAQLEKSRLLSDRFSAERPKGSFSTLEIQRTEQGDSAMYLCASSLGRNIGEQYFGPGTRLTVT.

This chain joins TRBV2 and TRBJ1-6; D unresolved. The CDR3 is made up of 13 amino acids. Germline assignment: CDR1 SNHLY and CDR2 FYNNEI. V shed 7 bases and J shed 5 bases, with 9 bases lying between them. The CDR3 coding sequence is TGTGCCAGCAACGAGAGAAATAATTCACCCCTCCACTTT. Residues: CASNERNNSPLHF.

The chain uses TRBV6-2 or TRBV6-3 and TRBJ1-1; D remains ambiguous. V lost 3 bases and J lost 1, with 6 bases in between. Looked up from germline, CDR1 is MNHEY and CDR2 is SVGEGT. The CDR3 sequence is 13 residues long. CDR3 DNA sequence: TGTGCCAGCAGTTATCGGGGGAACACTGAAGCTTTCTTT. It specifies CASSYRGNTEAFF.

V usage is TRBV16 and J usage is TRBJ1-2, with 9 positions matching TRBD1. The CDR3 sequence is 15 residues long. The V gene's germline CDR1 is KGHSY and CDR2 FQNENV. The V segment lost 2 bases and the J segment 5 bases; nucleotides outside the gene matches: 6. CDR3 DNA: TGTGCCAGCAGCCAAACGGGACAGGGATCGTATGGCTACACCTTC. Encoded protein: CASSQTGQGSYGYTF.

The chain combines TRBV10-1 with TRBJ2-1, with 12 positions matching TRBD2. From germline, CDR1 is WNHNN and CDR2 SYGVQD (reference sequence). The CDR3 length is 16 residues. V was pared by 3 bases and J by 8 bases, with 8 bases of the junction left unmatched. This CDR3 is CASSDLGLAGTHEQFF. The CDR3 DNA is TGCGCCAGCAGTGACCTAGGACTAGCGGGAACTCATGAGCAGTTCTTC.

The chain combines TRBV19 with TRBJ2-1; no clear D. CDR1 LNHDA and CDR2 SQIVND come from the germline V gene (reference sequence). V was shortened by 6 bases and J by 5 bases, with 14 bases between the two germline ends. The CDR3 has 14 amino acids. The CDR3 DNA sequence: TGTGCCAGTAGCGTTTGGGCCCGAAACAATGAGCAGTTCTTC. This codes for CASSVWARNNEQFF. Drawing the rest from reference TRBV19 and TRBJ2-1, the complete variable domain is DGGITQSPKYLFRKEGQNVTLSCEQNLNHDAMYWYRQDPGQGLRLIYYSQIVNDFQKGDIAEGYSVSREKKESFPLTVTSAQKNPTAFYLCASSVWARNNEQFFGPGTRLTVL.

The chain joins TRBV5-8 to TRBJ1-3, with D tentatively TRBD1 (5 bases). This CDR3 contains 17 residues. The germline V gene has CDR1 SGHTS and CDR2 YDEGEE. V gave up 4 bases and J gave up 0 bases, with 17 bases separating them. CDR3 loop: CASSAGPPVRSGNTIYF. CDR3 coding DNA: TGTGCCAGCAGCGCGGGACCGCCAGTTCGCTCTGGAAACACCATATATTTT.

This CDR3 is CASHTRGGTDTQYF. The CDR3 DNA is TGTGCCAGCCATACCAGGGGGGGCACAGATACGCAGTATTTT. This chain connects TRBV19 to TRBJ2-3; TRBD1 might be the D (7 bases). CDR3 size: 14 residues. V was pared by 9 bases and J by 1 base, with 14 bases between. Germline V gives CDR1 LNHDA, CDR2 SQIVND (reference sequence).

The chain joins TRBV19 to TRBJ2-7, with 7 bases matching TRBD1. The CDR3 loop spans 11 amino acids. The V gene end was trimmed by 7 bases and the J gene end by 5 bases; junction bases not matched to a gene: 2. Germline V gene data show CDR1 as LNHDA and CDR2 as SQIVND (reference sequence). CDR3 amino acids: CASTQGNEQYF. The CDR3, as DNA: TGTGCCAGTACACAGGGGAACGAGCAGTACTTC. The complete variable domain, with remaining parts taken from reference TRBV19 and TRBJ2-7, reads DGGITQSPKYLFRKEGQNVTLSCEQNLNHDAMYWYRQDPGQGLRLIYYSQIVNDFQKGDIAEGYSVSREKKESFPLTVTSAQKNPTAFYLCASTQGNEQYFGPGTRLTVT.

The V gene is TRBV6-2 or TRBV6-3, the J gene TRBJ1-1; unclear D gene. Trimming stripped 5 bases from V and 0 bases from J, with 10 bases between. CDR1 and CDR2 from the germline V gene are MNHEY and SVGEGT. The CDR3 runs to 14 residues. The CDR3 sequence: CASSKDILNTEAFF. The DNA for the CDR3 is TGTGCCAGCAGTAAAGACATTTTGAACACTGAAGCTTTCTTT.

The chain links TRBV5-1 to TRBJ1-1, with 10 bases lining up with TRBD1. Germline values: CDR1 SGHRS, CDR2 YFSETQ. This CDR3 comprises 15 residues. V dropped 5 bases and J dropped 1; count of bases not matched to a gene: 5. The chain's CDR3 is CASRRQGAANTEAFF. The CDR3 DNA follows: TGCGCCAGCAGGAGACAGGGGGCCGCGAACACTGAAGCTTTCTTT.

This chain connects TRBV11-2 to TRBJ2-7; D might be TRBD1 (6 bases). Trimming left V 5 bases short and J 3 bases short, with 14 bases between. This CDR3 region has 14 residues. Germline assignment: CDR1 SGHAT and CDR2 FQNNGV. CDR3 loop: CASSRNRVNYEQYF. Here the CDR3 DNA reads TGTGCCAGCAGCAGGAACAGGGTGAACTACGAGCAGTACTTC.

The chain recombines TRBV7-2 with TRBJ1-1; no clear D. Germline V gene data show CDR1 as SGHTA and CDR2 as FQGNSA. Trimming took off 5 bases at V and 2 bases at J, with 12 bases between the two ends. The length of the CDR3 is 14 residues. Here the CDR3 reads CASSLRVLNTEAFF. CDR3 coding DNA: TGTGCCAGCAGCCTCCGGGTACTTAACACTGAAGCTTTCTTT. The variable domain in full, completed from reference TRBV7-2 and TRBJ1-1, reads GAGVSQSPSNKVTEKGKDVELRCDPISGHTALYWYRQSLGQGLEFLIYFQGNSAPDKSGLPSDRFSAERTGGSVSTLTIQRTQQEDSAVYLCASSLRVLNTEAFFGQGTRLTVV.

The CDR3 region is CASSETRGAPSNQPQHF. CDR3 in DNA: TGTGCCAGCAGCGAGACCAGGGGAGCGCCATCCAATCAGCCCCAGCATTTT. The V and J genes are TRBV7-9 and TRBJ1-5, with a possible D match to TRBD1 (6 bases). The germline gives CDR1 SEHNR, CDR2 FQNEAQ (reference sequence). The CDR3 is 17 residues long. Trimming pared 5 bases from V and 3 bases from J, leaving 20 bases between.

The chain combines TRBV28 with TRBJ2-1, with 9 bases matching TRBD2. This CDR3 has 15 residues. With V trimmed by 6 bases and J by 10 bases, 13 bases remained unmatched. The germline gives CDR1 MDHEN, CDR2 SYDVKM. The CDR3 here is CASSPGTSPSEEQFF. Written as DNA, the CDR3 is TGTGCCAGCAGCCCCGGGACTAGCCCCTCGGAGGAGCAGTTCTTC.

This chain uses TRBV29-1 with TRBJ2-7, with TRBD1 as a possible D gene (5 bases). The CDR3 is 14 amino acids. The V gene's germline CDR1 is SQVTM and CDR2 ANQGSEA. The V end was cut by 5 bases, the J end by 1 base, with 15 bases between. CDR3 protein: CSVLGAPPSYEQYF. The CDR3 nucleotides are TGCAGCGTTTTAGGGGCACCACCATCCTACGAGCAGTACTTC.

The J gene is TRBJ2-1, the V gene TRBV4-2; no firm D call. Deletions cut 0 bases from V and 6 bases from J, with 6 bases between. The CDR3 is 13 residues long. Germline V gene sequence: CDR1 LGHNA, CDR2 YNFKEQ. The CDR3 region is CASSQDTFNEQFF. The CDR3 DNA sequence: TGTGCCAGCAGCCAAGACACTTTCAATGAGCAGTTCTTC.

V is TRBV12-1 and J is TRBJ2-5; the table gives TRBD2 as D, unverified against the DNA. TRBV12-1 is a pseudogene locus. The CDR3 consists of 14 residues. CDR3 region: CASIHRTRLETQYF. The CDR3 DNA reads TGTGCCAGCATTCATCGTACGAGGCTGGAGACCCAGTACTTC.